This TCR beta chain was recorded in a study of blood T cell repertoires in COVID-19. Which cohort a participant joined came from the clinical history participants gave. Either two negative PCRs, clearance, or symptom resolution qualified Cohort 3 donors as recovered. Repertoires were generated with immunoSEQ multiplex PCR, while TCRdb's copy carries only in-frame clones and drops some. The sample includes 400,000 to 450,000 clones, about 90% of them seen just once. Germline V lookup: CDR1 MGHRA, CDR2 YSYEKL. The junction had 6 bases not matched to a gene; V was cut back by 1 base and J by 4 bases. The CDR3 length is 16 residues.

The V call is TRBV4-1, the J call TRBJ2-5; 10 nucleotides match TRBD2. The sequence derives from a man aged 18 to 30 who had recovered from COVID-19. The sample was PBMCs or T cells enriched from blood (not recorded which). The CDR3 DNA reads TGCGCCAGCAGCCAAGGCAGCGGGAGGGCCTTAGAGACCCAGTACTTC. The encoded protein is CASSQGSGRALETQYF.